Below are 23 T cell receptor beta chains sequenced from a single sample in a study of cytomegalovirus exposure and HLA in healthy donors. 13 Jbeta primers and 60 Vbeta primers were used for the PCR. Clones were read by immunoSEQ multiplex PCR, and TCRdb kept only the in-frame ones, dropping some. The data show some 130,000 clones, with 80% seen just once and more than 2.5% held by the top ten. Sequencing input: PBMCs. Every receptor here comes from a male donor in good health and CMV-seronegative.

The chain links TRBV7-9 to TRBJ1-2; 8 nucleotides line up with TRBD1. With 8 bases clipped from V and 2 bases from J, the junction kept 4 bases outside the gene matches. Germline V gene lookup returns CDR1 SEHNR and CDR2 FQNEAQ (reference sequence). The CDR3 is made up of 13 amino acids. The CDR3 region is CASDRGPNYGYTF. The CDR3, as DNA: TGTGCCAGCGACAGGGGTCCCAACTATGGCTACACCTTC.

This clone was detected once. The chain is built from TRBV30 and TRBJ2-2; 9 bases match TRBD2. The germline CDR1 and CDR2 sequences are GTSNPN and SVGIG (reference sequence). The J segment lost 3 bases and the V segment lost 7 bases, leaving 6 bases of the junction unmatched. The CDR3 sequence is 14 residues long. CDR3 amino acids: CALRLAGDTGELFF. The CDR3 region has the DNA TGTGCCTTACGATTAGCGGGAGACACCGGGGAGCTGTTTTTT. Full variable domain (outside the CDR3, taken from reference TRBV30 and TRBJ2-2): SQTIHQWPATLVQPVGSPLSLECTVEGTSNPNLYWYRQAAGRGLQLLFYSVGIGQISSEVPQNLSASRPQDRQFILSSKKLLLSDSGFYLCALRLAGDTGELFFGEGSRLTVL.

This clone was observed a handful of times. The chain couples TRBV5-4 to TRBJ1-2; no reliable D call. Trimming shortened V by 0 bases and J by 7 bases, and 7 bases separated the two germline ends. This CDR3 region has 12 residues. Germline V gene sequence: CDR1 SGHNT, CDR2 YYREEE (reference sequence). For the CDR3, the DNA is TGTGCCAGCAGCTTGGCGAACACTGGCTACACCTTC. It specifies CASSLANTGYTF.

The rearrangement links TRBV29-1 to TRBJ2-1; 7 bases line up with TRBD2. The V segment lost 7 bases and the J segment 0 bases; nucleotides outside the gene matches: 9. Germline assignment: CDR1 SQVTM and CDR2 ANQGSEA. The CDR3 totals 15 residues. CDR3 nucleotide sequence: TGCAGCGCTGGAGAAGCGGGACTCTCCTACAATGAGCAGTTCTTC. As protein: CSAGEAGLSYNEQFF.

With respect to this clone: Relative to the germline gene, one junction end is altered; a read error may explain this. The chain joins TRBV5-4 to TRBJ2-2; 14 bases map to TRBD2. Germline-derived CDR1 and CDR2 are SGHNT and YYREEE (reference sequence). The CDR3 has 17 residues. CDR3 loop: CASSMGLAGVGAGEPFF. CDR3 nucleotide sequence: TGTGCCAGCAGCATGGGACTAGCGGGAGTAGGGGCCGGGGAGCCGTTTTTT.

The chain links TRBV6-1 to TRBJ2-2; 9 nucleotides align to TRBD1. Per the germline V gene, CDR1 is MNHNS and CDR2 is SASEGT. V lost 7 bases to trimming and J lost 8 bases; unmatched junction nucleotides: 11. The CDR3 has 15 amino acids. The CDR3 sequence: CASTTDRGYIGELFF. The CDR3 nucleotides read TGTGCCAGCACCACGGACAGGGGCTATATAGGGGAGCTGTTTTTT.

The chain joins TRBV25-1 to TRBJ2-1; D might be TRBD1 (5 bases). The V end lost 3 bases, the J end lost 8 bases, and 14 bases lay between the germline ends. The V gene's germline CDR1 is MGHDK and CDR2 SYGVNS. The CDR3 covers 14 residues. The CDR3 nucleotides read TGTGCCAGCAGTGAGCCCAGGGAAGGAGATGAGCAGTTCTTC. The encoded protein is CASSEPREGDEQFF.

The V call is TRBV6-4, the J call TRBJ2-1, with 11 positions matching TRBD2. This CDR3 region has 15 residues. The V segment lost 5 bases and the J segment 9 bases; nucleotides outside the gene matches: 9. Looked up from germline, CDR1 is MRHNA and CDR2 is SNTAGT. CDR3 DNA sequence: TGTGCCAGCAGTTTATATAGCGGGGGGGCTTCTGAGCAGTTCTTC. Amino acids: CASSLYSGGASEQFF.

A note on this clone: Sequence at one end of the junction differs from germline and may be a read error. The rearrangement joins TRBV19 to TRBJ2-6, with 7 bases aligning to TRBD1. The germline V gene encodes CDR1 LNHDA and CDR2 SQIVND (reference sequence). This CDR3 is built from 16 residues. CDR3 in amino acids: CASSIPQGTGANGLTF. The CDR3, as DNA: TGTGCCAGTAGTATCCCACAGGGGACCGGGGCCAACGGCCTGACTTTC.

A note on this clone: Sequence at one end of the junction differs from germline and may be a read error. V usage is TRBV30 and J usage is TRBJ1-4; D perhaps matches TRBD1 (5 bases). In germline, CDR1 is GTSNPN, CDR2 SVGIG (reference sequence). This CDR3 has 13 amino acids. The CDR3 DNA is TGTGCCTGGAGTGTTTCAGTGGGGCCAGTCCAAGGGTTT. Translated, it gives CAWSVSVGPVQGF.

This clone occurred a few times. This chain links TRBV9 with TRBJ2-1, with 8 bases fitting TRBD1. This CDR3 is 18 amino acids long. The germline gives CDR1 SGDLS, CDR2 YYNGEE. J lost 0 bases, V lost 3 bases, and 11 bases had no gene match. The CDR3 spells CASSASRTGPDSYNEQFF. In DNA form, the CDR3 reads TGTGCCAGCAGCGCCTCTCGGACAGGGCCAGACTCCTACAATGAGCAGTTCTTC.

The V call is TRBV4-3, the J call TRBJ2-1; 11 nucleotides line up with TRBD2. Per the germline V gene, CDR1 is LGHNA and CDR2 is YSLEER. Losses at the gene ends were 5 bases for V and 3 bases for J; bases not matched to a gene: 3. This CDR3 region has 15 residues. DNA of the CDR3: TGCGCCAGCAGCAGAACTAGCGGGGGCTACAATGAGCAGTTCTTC. This gives the protein CASSRTSGGYNEQFF.

In this sample, this clone turned up a few times. V usage is TRBV5-4 and J usage is TRBJ2-1; 14 bases match TRBD2. The CDR3 runs to 15 residues. Germline CDR1 and CDR2: SGHNT and YYREEE (reference sequence). J was trimmed by 9 bases and V by 4 bases; bases with no gene match: 6. The CDR3 bases are TGTGCCAGCAGCAGGGGACTAGCGGGAGTTGGTGAGCAGTTCTTC. Residues: CASSRGLAGVGEQFF.

The rearrangement uses TRBV11-2 and TRBJ1-3, with D possibly being TRBD1 (6 bases). Looked up from germline, CDR1 is SGHAT and CDR2 is FQNNGV. The V end was cut by 6 bases, the J end by 2 bases, with 11 bases between. CDR3 length: 14 amino acids. The CDR3 nucleotides are TGTGCCAGCAGTAGGGACACAACTGGAAACACCATATATTTT. This sequence encodes CASSRDTTGNTIYF.

This sequence joins TRBV9 and TRBJ2-7; 7 nucleotides agree with TRBD1. Germline V gene sequence: CDR1 SGDLS, CDR2 YYNGEE. The V gene end was trimmed by 3 bases and the J gene end by 7 bases; junction bases not matched to a gene: 13. This CDR3 is 15 amino acids long. CDR3 DNA: TGTGCCAGCAGCGCGAGACAGGGACCCTTGGGGGAGCAGTACTTC. Translating it yields CASSARQGPLGEQYF. The full variable domain, in which reference TRBV9 and TRBJ2-7 provide the parts outside the CDR3, is DSGVTQTPKHLITATGQRVTLRCSPRSGDLSVYWYQQSLDQGLQFLIQYYNGEERAKGNILERFSAQQFPDLHSELNLSSLELGDSALYFCASSARQGPLGEQYFGPGTRLTVT.

The V and J genes are TRBV19 and TRBJ1-2; D possibly corresponds to TRBD1 (6 bases). The CDR3 is 16 amino acids. CDR1 is LNHDA and CDR2 is SQIVND in the germline V gene (reference sequence). The V end was cut by 4 bases, the J end by 0 bases, with 15 bases between. The CDR3 spells CASSTTDSHSNYGYTF. The DNA for the CDR3 is TGTGCCAGTAGTACAACGGACAGCCACTCTAACTATGGCTACACCTTC.

This rearrangement joins TRBV10-1 to TRBJ2-7; D is perhaps TRBD2 (6 bases). The CDR3 totals 12 residues. The V gene's germline CDR1 is WNHNN and CDR2 SYGVQD (reference sequence). Deletions cut 4 bases from V and 3 bases from J, with 7 bases between. CDR3 sequence: CASSGTNYEQYF. CDR3 in DNA: TGCGCCAGCAGTGGGACTAACTACGAGCAGTACTTC.

The chain employs TRBV4-1 and TRBJ2-1; possible D gene TRBD2, 5 bases. This CDR3 spans 13 amino acids. In germline, CDR1 is MGHRA, CDR2 YSYEKL. V lost 1 base, J lost 7 bases, and 8 bases lay in between. For the CDR3, the DNA is TGCGCCAGCAGCCAAGGGGAGTTTAATGAGCAGTTCTTC. Its translation is CASSQGEFNEQFF.

The chain joins TRBV5-6 to TRBJ1-3; D is unresolved. With 0 bases removed from V and 7 bases from J, the gap between germline ends came to 11 bases. Per the germline V gene, CDR1 is SGHDT and CDR2 is YYEEEE. The length of the CDR3 is 14 residues. CDR3 sequence: CASSLGALANTIYF. The CDR3 region has the DNA TGTGCCAGCAGCTTGGGGGCGCTAGCCAACACCATATATTTT.

This rearrangement joins TRBV6-5 to TRBJ1-4; no reliable D call. In germline, CDR1 is MNHEY, CDR2 SVGAGI. This CDR3 spans 15 amino acids. Trimming took off 0 bases at V and 8 bases at J, with 13 bases between the two ends. The CDR3 sequence is CASSYSLTSPEKLFF. In DNA, the CDR3 is TGTGCCAGCAGTTACTCCCTAACCTCCCCGGAAAAACTGTTTTTT.

This clone was picked up one time. The J gene is TRBJ2-5, the V gene TRBV7-9; D is perhaps TRBD1 (6 bases). Germline V CDR1 and CDR2: SEHNR, FQNEAQ (reference sequence). V was pared by 5 bases and J by 2 bases, with 15 bases between. CDR3 length: 15 amino acids. In nucleotides, the CDR3 is TGTGCCAGCAGCCGACGAGAAGGGGGTCAAGAGACCCAGTACTTC. It is translated as CASSRREGGQETQYF.

This clone was picked up a small number of times. This chain connects TRBV6-5 to TRBJ2-7, with D tentatively TRBD2 (6 bases). From germline, CDR1 is MNHEY and CDR2 SVGAGI. The CDR3 covers 13 residues. The V and J ends lost 0 bases and 4 bases respectively, with 7 bases between them. The CDR3 sequence is CASSYSEGYEQYF. The CDR3 nucleotides read TGTGCCAGCAGTTACTCGGAGGGGTACGAGCAGTACTTC.

Only one count was recorded for this clone. V usage is TRBV6-5 and J usage is TRBJ1-1; 9 bases are a match to TRBD1. CDR1 is MNHEY, CDR2 SVGAGI, per germline. This CDR3 region has 15 residues. J was trimmed by 3 bases and V by 6 bases; bases with no gene match: 8. This chain's CDR3 is CASRGGTGFDTEAFF. CDR3 bases: TGTGCCAGCAGGGGTGGGACAGGGTTCGACACTGAAGCTTTCTTT.